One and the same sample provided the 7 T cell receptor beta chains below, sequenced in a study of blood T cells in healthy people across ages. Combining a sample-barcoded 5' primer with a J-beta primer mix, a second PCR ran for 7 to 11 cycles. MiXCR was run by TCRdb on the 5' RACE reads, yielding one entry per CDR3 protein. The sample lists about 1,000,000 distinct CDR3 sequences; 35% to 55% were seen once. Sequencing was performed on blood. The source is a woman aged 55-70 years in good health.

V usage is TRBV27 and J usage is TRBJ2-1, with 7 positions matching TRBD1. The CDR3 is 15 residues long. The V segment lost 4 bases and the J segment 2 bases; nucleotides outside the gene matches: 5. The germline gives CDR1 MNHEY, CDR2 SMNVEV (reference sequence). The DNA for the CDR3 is TGTGCCAGCAGTTCTTCCACAGGGGCCTACAATGAGCAGTTCTTC. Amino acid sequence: CASSSSTGAYNEQFF.

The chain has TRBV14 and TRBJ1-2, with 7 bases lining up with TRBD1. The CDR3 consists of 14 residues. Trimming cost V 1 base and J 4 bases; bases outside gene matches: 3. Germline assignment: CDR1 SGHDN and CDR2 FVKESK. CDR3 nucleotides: TGTGCCAGCAGCCAAGCGACAGGGAGCTATGGCTACACCTTC. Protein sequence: CASSQATGSYGYTF.

This CDR3 reads CATKGVSGAIYNEQFF. CDR3 in DNA: TGTGCCACGAAGGGGGTTAGCGGAGCTATCTACAATGAGCAGTTCTTC. This chain joins TRBV10-3 and TRBJ2-1; D is perhaps TRBD1 or TRBD2 (6 bases each). Germline-derived CDR1 and CDR2 are ENHRY and SYGVKD. V shed 10 bases and J shed 3 bases, with 22 bases lying between them. The CDR3 covers 16 residues.

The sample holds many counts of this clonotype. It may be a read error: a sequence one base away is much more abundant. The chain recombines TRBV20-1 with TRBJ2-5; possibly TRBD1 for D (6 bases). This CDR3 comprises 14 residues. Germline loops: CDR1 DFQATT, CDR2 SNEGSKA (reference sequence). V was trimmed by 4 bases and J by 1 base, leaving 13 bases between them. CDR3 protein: CSANPVGGQETQYF. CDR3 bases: TGCAGTGCTAATCCGGTAGGGGGCCAAGAGACCCAGTACTTC.

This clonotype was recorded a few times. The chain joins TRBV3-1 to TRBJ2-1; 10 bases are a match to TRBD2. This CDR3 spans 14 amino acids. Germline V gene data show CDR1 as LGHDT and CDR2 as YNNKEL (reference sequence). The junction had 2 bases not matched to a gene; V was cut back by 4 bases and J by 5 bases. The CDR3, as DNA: TGTGCCAGCAGCCCTAGCGGGGGACACAATGAGCAGTTCTTC. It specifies CASSPSGGHNEQFF.

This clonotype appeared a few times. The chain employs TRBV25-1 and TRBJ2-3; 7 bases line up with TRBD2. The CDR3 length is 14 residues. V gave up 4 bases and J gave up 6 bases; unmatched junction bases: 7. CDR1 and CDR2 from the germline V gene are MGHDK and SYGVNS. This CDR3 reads CASSAQGGVDTQYF. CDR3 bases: TGTGCCAGCAGTGCCCAGGGAGGGGTGGATACGCAGTATTTT.

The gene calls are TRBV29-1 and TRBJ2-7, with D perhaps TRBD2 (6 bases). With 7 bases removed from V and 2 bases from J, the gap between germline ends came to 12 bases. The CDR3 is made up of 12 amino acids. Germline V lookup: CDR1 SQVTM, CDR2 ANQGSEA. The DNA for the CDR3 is TGCAGCGCGACTAGTACCCCCTACGAGCAGTACTTC. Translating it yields CSATSTPYEQYF.